This TCR beta chain was recorded in a study of memory CD4+ T cells and cytomegalovirus serostatus. Study-wide results and caveats: A US-trained random forest predicted CMV serostatus with median AUC around 0.9.

Only in-frame clones appear in the TCRdb table, and some are missing; sequencing was by immunoSEQ multiplex PCR. The table shows tens of thousands of clones, with less than 80% occurring only once. The sort gate was single viable CD3+CD4+CD8-CD45RO+ cells for memory CD4+ T cells. V lost 4 bases to trimming and J lost 2 bases; unmatched junction nucleotides: 4. Germline V CDR1 and CDR2: MGHRA, YSYEKL. The CDR3 consists of 15 residues. A word on this clone: Antigen specificity is unknown.

Sequences were obtained from memory CD4+ T cells from blood. The chain employs TRBV4-1 and TRBJ2-2; 7 positions agree with TRBD1. This TCR was sampled from an adult in good health and CMV-seronegative. The chain's CDR3 is CASSPRDRNTGELFF. The CDR3 bases are TGCGCCAGCAGCCCCCGGGACAGAAACACCGGGGAGCTGTTTTTT.